This T cell receptor (beta chain) was profiled in a study of CD8 T cells in Susac syndrome. Across the whole study: Susac syndrome patients were untreated, on corticosteroids with some adding intravenous immunoglobulin, or on intravenous immunoglobulin only.

This clonotype was observed a single time. What it recognizes is unknown. Study outcomes and limitations: In Susac patients, clonal expansion was not detected in CD4+ cells.

V shed 5 bases and J shed 4 bases, with 17 bases lying between them. The CDR3 totals 16 residues. Germline CDR1 is KGHSH and CDR2 is LQKENI. With random hexamers, 0.5 to 1 ug RNA was reverse transcribed. It was immunoSEQ multiplex PCR that amplified TCR beta CDR3 across 54 Vbeta and 13 Jbeta. From the immunoSEQ multiplex PCR reads, TCRdb called clonotypes with MiXCR, one entry per CDR3 protein. The sample holds 150,000 to 200,000 distinct CDR3 sequences, 75% to 95% seen once. Material: CD4+ T cells from PBMCs. The rearrangement links TRBV18 to TRBJ2-2; D gene ambiguous. This receptor was identified in a human donor with Susac syndrome. CDR3 sequence (DNA): TGTGCCAGCTCATTCCTCGCGGCCTTAGGCACCGGGGAGCTGTTTTTT. Translating it yields CASSFLAALGTGELFF.